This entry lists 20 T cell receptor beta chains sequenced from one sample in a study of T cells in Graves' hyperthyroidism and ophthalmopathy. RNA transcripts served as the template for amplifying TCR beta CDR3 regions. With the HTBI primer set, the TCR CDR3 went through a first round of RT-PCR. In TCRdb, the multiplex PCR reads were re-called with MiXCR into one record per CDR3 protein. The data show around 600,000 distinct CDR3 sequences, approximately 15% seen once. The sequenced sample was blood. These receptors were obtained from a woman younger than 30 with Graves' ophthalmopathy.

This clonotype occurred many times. The CDR3 spells CSALSGISYEQYF. The CDR3 DNA sequence: TGCAGTGCTCTAAGCGGGATCTCCTACGAGCAGTACTTC. The chain couples TRBV20-1 to TRBJ2-7, with 7 bases that match TRBD2. The CDR3 sequence is 13 residues long. Germline assignment: CDR1 DFQATT and CDR2 SNEGSKA (reference sequence). V trimming: 5 bases; J trimming: 0 bases; junction bases outside the gene matches: 4.

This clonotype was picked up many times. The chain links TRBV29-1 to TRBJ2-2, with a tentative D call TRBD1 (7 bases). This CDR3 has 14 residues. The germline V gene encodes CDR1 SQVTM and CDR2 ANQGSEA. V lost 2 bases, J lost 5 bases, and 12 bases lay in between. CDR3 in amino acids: CSVERQGGTGELFF. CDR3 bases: TGCAGCGTTGAACGGCAGGGGGGAACCGGGGAGCTGTTTTTT.

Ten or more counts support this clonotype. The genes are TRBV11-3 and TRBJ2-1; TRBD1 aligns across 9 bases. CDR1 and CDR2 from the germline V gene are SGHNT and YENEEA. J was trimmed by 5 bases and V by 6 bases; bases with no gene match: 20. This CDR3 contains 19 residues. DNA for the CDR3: TGTGCCAGCAGGCCACAGGGACAGGGTTTCGGGAGATTCCACAATGAGCAGTTCTTC. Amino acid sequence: CASRPQGQGFGRFHNEQFF.

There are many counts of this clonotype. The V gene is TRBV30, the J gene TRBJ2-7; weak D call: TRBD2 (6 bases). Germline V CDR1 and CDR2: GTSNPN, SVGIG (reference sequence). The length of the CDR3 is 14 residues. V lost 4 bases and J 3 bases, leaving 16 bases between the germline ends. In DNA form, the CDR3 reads TGTGCCTGGACCCGCGGGAATCAGGACTACGAGCAGTACTTC. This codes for CAWTRGNQDYEQYF.

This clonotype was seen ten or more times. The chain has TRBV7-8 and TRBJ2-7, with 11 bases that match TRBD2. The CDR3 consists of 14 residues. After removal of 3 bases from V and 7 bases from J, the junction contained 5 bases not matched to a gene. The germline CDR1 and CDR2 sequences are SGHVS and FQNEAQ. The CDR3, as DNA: TGTGCCAGCAGCTTTAGCGGGAGGGCCGGGGAGCAGTACTTC. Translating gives CASSFSGRAGEQYF.

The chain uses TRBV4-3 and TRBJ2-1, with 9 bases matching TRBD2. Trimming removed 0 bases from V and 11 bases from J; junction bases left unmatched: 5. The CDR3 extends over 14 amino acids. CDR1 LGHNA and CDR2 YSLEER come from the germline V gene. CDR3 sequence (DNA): TGCGCCAGCAGCCAAGATAGCGGGAGATTTAAGCAGTTCTTC. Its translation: CASSQDSGRFKQFF.

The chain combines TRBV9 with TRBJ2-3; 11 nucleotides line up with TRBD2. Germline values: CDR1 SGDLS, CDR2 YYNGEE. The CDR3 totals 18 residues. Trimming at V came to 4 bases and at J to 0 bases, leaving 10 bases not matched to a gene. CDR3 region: CASSSGLAGGGSTDTQYF. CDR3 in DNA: TGTGCCAGCAGCTCCGGCCTAGCGGGAGGTGGCAGCACAGATACGCAGTATTTT. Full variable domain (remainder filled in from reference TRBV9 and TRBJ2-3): DSGVTQTPKHLITATGQRVTLRCSPRSGDLSVYWYQQSLDQGLQFLIQYYNGEERAKGNILERFSAQQFPDLHSELNLSSLELGDSALYFCASSSGLAGGGSTDTQYFGPGTRLTVL.

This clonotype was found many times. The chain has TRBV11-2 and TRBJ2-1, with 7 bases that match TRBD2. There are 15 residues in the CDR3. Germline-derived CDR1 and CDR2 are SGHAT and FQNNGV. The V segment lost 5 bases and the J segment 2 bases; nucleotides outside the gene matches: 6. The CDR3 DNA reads TGTGCCAGCAGCCCCGCGGGAGTGCCCTACAATGAGCAGTTCTTC. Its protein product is CASSPAGVPYNEQFF.

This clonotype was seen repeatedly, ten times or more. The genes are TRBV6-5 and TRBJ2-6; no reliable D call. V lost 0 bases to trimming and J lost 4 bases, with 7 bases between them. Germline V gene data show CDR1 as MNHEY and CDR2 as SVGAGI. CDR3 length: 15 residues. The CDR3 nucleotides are TGTGCCAGCAGTTACTCCTCCCTGGGGGCCAACGTCCTGACTTTC. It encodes CASSYSSLGANVLTF.

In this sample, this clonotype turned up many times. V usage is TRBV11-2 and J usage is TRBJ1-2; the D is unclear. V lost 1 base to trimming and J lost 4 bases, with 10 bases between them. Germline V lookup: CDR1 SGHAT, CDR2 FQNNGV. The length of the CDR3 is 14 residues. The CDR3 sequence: CASSLVGSIYGYTF. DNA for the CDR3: TGTGCCAGCAGCTTAGTGGGGAGCATCTATGGCTACACCTTC.

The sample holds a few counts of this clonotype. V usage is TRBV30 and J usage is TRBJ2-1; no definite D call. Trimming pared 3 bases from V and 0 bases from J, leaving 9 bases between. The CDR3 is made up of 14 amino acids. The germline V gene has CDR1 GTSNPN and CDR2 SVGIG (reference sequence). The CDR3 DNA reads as TGTGCCTGGAGCCCTCCGATCTCCTACAATGAGCAGTTCTTC. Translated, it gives CAWSPPISYNEQFF.

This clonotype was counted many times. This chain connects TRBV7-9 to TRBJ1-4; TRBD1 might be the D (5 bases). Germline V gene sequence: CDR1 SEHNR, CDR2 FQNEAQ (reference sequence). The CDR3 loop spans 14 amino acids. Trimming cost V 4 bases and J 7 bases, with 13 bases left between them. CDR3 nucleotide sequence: TGTGCCAGCAGCTCCCGTCAGGGACGTGAAAAACTGTTTTTT. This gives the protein CASSSRQGREKLFF.

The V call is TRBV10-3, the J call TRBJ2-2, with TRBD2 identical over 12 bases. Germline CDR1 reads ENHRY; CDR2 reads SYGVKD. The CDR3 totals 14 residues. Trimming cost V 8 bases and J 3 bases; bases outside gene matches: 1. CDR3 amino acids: CAISSGRDTGELFF. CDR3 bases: TGTGCCATCTCTAGCGGGAGGGACACCGGGGAGCTGTTTTTT.

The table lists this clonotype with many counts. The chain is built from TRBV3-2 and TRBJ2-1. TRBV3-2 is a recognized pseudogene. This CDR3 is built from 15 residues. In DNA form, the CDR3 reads TGTGCCAGCAGCCCTTCAGTGAGCTCCTACAATGAGCAGTTCTTC. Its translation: CASSPSVSSYNEQFF.

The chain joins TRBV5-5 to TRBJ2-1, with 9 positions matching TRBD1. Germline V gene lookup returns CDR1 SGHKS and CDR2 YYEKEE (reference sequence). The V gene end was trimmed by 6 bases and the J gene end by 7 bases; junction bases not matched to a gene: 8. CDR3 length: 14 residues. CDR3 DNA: TGTGCCAGCAACCGGGACAGGGTCTTAAATGAGCAGTTCTTC. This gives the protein CASNRDRVLNEQFF.

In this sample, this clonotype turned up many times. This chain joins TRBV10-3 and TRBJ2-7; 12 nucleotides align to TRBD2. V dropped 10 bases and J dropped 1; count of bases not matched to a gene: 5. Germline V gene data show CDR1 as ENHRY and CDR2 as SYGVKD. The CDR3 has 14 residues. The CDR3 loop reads CATRLAGESYEQYF. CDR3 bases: TGTGCCACTCGACTAGCGGGAGAATCCTACGAGCAGTACTTC.

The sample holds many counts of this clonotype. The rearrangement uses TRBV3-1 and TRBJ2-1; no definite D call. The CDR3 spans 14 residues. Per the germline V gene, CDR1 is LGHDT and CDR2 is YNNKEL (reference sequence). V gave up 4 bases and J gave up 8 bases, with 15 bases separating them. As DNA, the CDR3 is TGTGCCAGCAGCCCAAGATTCCTGGTGGATGAGCAGTTCTTC. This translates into CASSPRFLVDEQFF.

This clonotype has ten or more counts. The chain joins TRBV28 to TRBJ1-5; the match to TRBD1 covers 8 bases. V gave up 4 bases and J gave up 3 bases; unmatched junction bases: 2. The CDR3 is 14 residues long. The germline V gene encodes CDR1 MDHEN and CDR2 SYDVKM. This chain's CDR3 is CASSYRGANQPQHF. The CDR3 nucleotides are TGTGCCAGCAGTTACAGGGGGGCCAATCAGCCCCAGCATTTT. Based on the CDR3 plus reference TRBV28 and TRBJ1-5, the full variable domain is DVKVTQSSRYLVKRTGEKVFLECVQDMDHENMFWYRQDPGLGLRLIYFSYDVKMKEKGDIPEGYSVSREKKERFSLILESASTNQTSMYLCASSYRGANQPQHFGDGTRLSIL.

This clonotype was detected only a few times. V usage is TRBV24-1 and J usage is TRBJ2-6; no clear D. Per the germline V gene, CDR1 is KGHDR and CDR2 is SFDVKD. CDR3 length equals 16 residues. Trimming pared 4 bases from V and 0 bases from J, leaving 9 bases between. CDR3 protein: CATSDPGFSGANVLTF. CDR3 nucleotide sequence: TGTGCCACCAGTGACCCAGGCTTCTCTGGGGCCAACGTCCTGACTTTC.

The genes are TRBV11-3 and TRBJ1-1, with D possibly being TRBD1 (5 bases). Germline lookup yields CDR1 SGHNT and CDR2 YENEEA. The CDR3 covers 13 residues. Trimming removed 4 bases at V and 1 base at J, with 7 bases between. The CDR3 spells CASSWGSNTEAFF. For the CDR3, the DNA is TGTGCCAGCAGCTGGGGGTCGAACACTGAAGCTTTCTTT.